Listed below are T cell receptor beta chains from one sample, sequenced in a study of blood T cell repertoires in COVID-19. TCRdb's copy holds only in-frame clones and misses some; the assay was immunoSEQ multiplex PCR. The table has 200,000 to 250,000 clones, around 80% seen once. Source material: peripheral blood. All receptors come from a woman aged 55-70 years who had recovered from COVID-19. Both conserved end residues are part of each CDR3. The order of the fields is D gene, J gene, V gene, clone size, CDR3 DNA, CDR3 protein. A D gene is named only where the DNA matches it firmly. Clone size, where shown, is once, few, many, or a class for clones that have expanded.

D: NA
J: TRBJ1-2
V: TRBV29-1
size: NA
DNA: TGCAGCGTTGAAGATCTGACAGAATATGGCTACACCTTC
CDR3: CSVEDLTEYGYTF

D: NA
J: TRBJ1-1
V: TRBV11-2
size: NA
DNA: TGTGCCAGCAGCTTATGGTTGGGCAGGAACACTGAAGCTTTCTTT
CDR3: CASSLWLGRNTEAFF

D: TRBD1
J: TRBJ2-7
V: TRBV4-1
size: NA
DNA: TGCGCCAGCAGCCAGGGGACAGGGCTTACCTACGAGCAGTACTTC
CDR3: CASSQGTGLTYEQYF

D: TRBD1
J: TRBJ2-7
V: TRBV29-1
size: NA
DNA: TGCAGCGTTGCATACCGAACAGGGGCCGGGAACGAGCAGTACTTC
CDR3: CSVAYRTGAGNEQYF

D: TRBD1
J: TRBJ2-7
V: TRBV29-1
size: NA
DNA: TGCAGCGCCAAGACAGGGGTCTTCTACGAGCAGTACTTC
CDR3: CSAKTGVFYEQYF

D: NA
J: TRBJ2-7
V: TRBV7-9
size: NA
DNA: TGTGCCAGCAGCTTAGACGGGGGGCACTCCTACGAGCAGTACTTC
CDR3: CASSLDGGHSYEQYF

D: NA
J: TRBJ2-5
V: TRBV19
size: few
DNA: TGTGCCAGTAGTATAGAGTCTTTGGAGACCCAGTACTTC
CDR3: CASSIESLETQYF

D: NA
J: TRBJ1-1
V: TRBV11-3
size: NA
DNA: TGTGCCAGCAGCCAAGACAGTTTCACTGAAGCTTTCTTT
CDR3: CASSQDSFTEAFF

D: TRBD2
J: TRBJ2-7
V: TRBV7-2
size: NA
DNA: TGTGCCAGCAGTCGGGGGGGAGCGGGCCAAACAACCTACGAGCAGTACTTC
CDR3: CASSRGGAGQTTYEQYF

D: NA
J: TRBJ1-1
V: TRBV5-1
size: few
DNA: TGCGCCAGCATGAGGGAGGGCACTGAAGCTTTCTTT
CDR3: CASMREGTEAFF

D: TRBD2
J: TRBJ2-1
V: TRBV5-1
size: NA
DNA: TGCGCCAGCAGCCGTACTAGCGGGGGGGCCCCCAATGAGCAGTTCTTC
CDR3: CASSRTSGGAPNEQFF

D: TRBD1
J: TRBJ1-1
V: TRBV5-6
size: NA
DNA: TGTGCCAGCAGCAGGGACAGACAATTGAACACTGAAGCTTTCTTT
CDR3: CASSRDRQLNTEAFF

D: TRBD1
J: TRBJ1-1
V: TRBV7-6
size: NA
DNA: TGTGCCAGCAGCTCTCGCATAGGACAGGGCTCCACTGAAGCTTTCTTT
CDR3: CASSSRIGQGSTEAFF

D: NA
J: TRBJ1-1
V: TRBV4-3
size: NA
DNA: TGCGCCAGCAGCCAAGGACGCGGGGAACCTGAAGCTTTCTTT
CDR3: CASSQGRGEPEAFF

D: TRBD1
J: TRBJ1-2
V: TRBV3-1/TRBV3-2
size: NA
DNA: TGTGCCAGCAGCCAACGACAGGGATCCTATGGCTACACCTTC
CDR3: CASSQRQGSYGYTF

D: TRBD2
J: TRBJ2-7
V: TRBV30
size: NA
DNA: TGTGCCTGGGGCCCCTCATCGACTAGCGGGGTCTACGAGCAGTACTTC
CDR3: CAWGPSSTSGVYEQYF

D: NA
J: TRBJ2-1
V: TRBV10-3
size: NA
DNA: TGTGCCATCAGTGAGCTAAATGAGCAGTTCTTC
CDR3: CAISELNEQFF

D: TRBD1
J: TRBJ1-5
V: TRBV10-3
size: NA
DNA: TGTGCCATCAGTACCCAAGGACAGGGCGGCCAGCCCCAGCATTTT
CDR3: CAISTQGQGGQPQHF

D: NA
J: TRBJ1-1
V: TRBV6-5
size: NA
DNA: TGTGCCAGCAGAACACCAGGGCATCTTCAAGCTTTCTTT
CDR3: CASRTPGHLQAFF

D: TRBD1
J: TRBJ1-2
V: TRBV11-2
size: NA
DNA: TGTGCCAGCACCCTACAGGGGGCGACGGAAGGCTACACCTTC
CDR3: CASTLQGATEGYTF

D: TRBD2
J: TRBJ2-2
V: TRBV3-1/TRBV3-2
size: NA
DNA: TGTGCCAGCAGCCAAGAAAGACTAGCGGGGACCACCGGGGAGCTGTTTTTT
CDR3: CASSQERLAGTTGELFF

D: TRBD1
J: TRBJ2-5
V: TRBV6-5
size: once
DNA: TGTGCCAGCAGGGGACAGGGTGAGGAGACCCAGTACTTC
CDR3: CASRGQGEETQYF

D: NA
J: TRBJ2-2
V: TRBV6-5
size: few
DNA: TGTGCCAGCAGTTACTCGTGGCAGTACACCGGGGAGCTGTTTTTT
CDR3: CASSYSWQYTGELFF

D: TRBD2
J: TRBJ2-1
V: TRBV11-1
size: NA
DNA: TGTGCCAGCAGTTGGACTAGCTTGGATTATGAGCAGTTCTTC
CDR3: CASSWTSLDYEQFF

D: NA
J: TRBJ1-2
V: TRBV5-1
size: few
DNA: TGCGCCAGCGGCAGGCCCGGGGGTAACTATGGCTACACCTTC
CDR3: CASGRPGGNYGYTF

D: TRBD1
J: TRBJ1-1
V: TRBV18
size: NA
DNA: TGTGCCAGCTCACCAATCCCGGGACAGGGGGAAGGGAACACTGAAGCTTTCTTT
CDR3: CASSPIPGQGEGNTEAFF

D: TRBD2
J: TRBJ2-1
V: TRBV19
size: few
DNA: TGTGCCAGTAGTATTTCTAGCGGCCCTCCGTACAATGAGCAGTTCTTC
CDR3: CASSISSGPPYNEQFF

D: NA
J: TRBJ2-7
V: TRBV5-5
size: NA
DNA: TGTGCCAGCAGCTTGGGGGCCGGCTACGAGCAGTACTTC
CDR3: CASSLGAGYEQYF

D: NA
J: TRBJ1-1
V: TRBV7-2
size: NA
DNA: TGTGCCAGCAGGGGCGTACAGGGATTCACTGAAGCTTTCTTT
CDR3: CASRGVQGFTEAFF

D: NA
J: TRBJ1-1
V: TRBV5-1
size: NA
DNA: TGCGCCAGCAGCCTTCCCAGCACTGAAGCTTTCTTT
CDR3: CASSLPSTEAFF

D: NA
J: TRBJ2-2
V: TRBV4-1
size: few
DNA: TGCGCCAGCAGCCTACTTCCAGGGGAACCGAACACCGGGGAGCTGTTTTTT
CDR3: CASSLLPGEPNTGELFF

D: NA
J: TRBJ2-5
V: TRBV21-1
size: once
DNA: TGTGCCAGCAGCAAAGCCGGGGGGGCCCAAGAGACCCAGTACTTC
CDR3: CASSKAGGAQETQYF